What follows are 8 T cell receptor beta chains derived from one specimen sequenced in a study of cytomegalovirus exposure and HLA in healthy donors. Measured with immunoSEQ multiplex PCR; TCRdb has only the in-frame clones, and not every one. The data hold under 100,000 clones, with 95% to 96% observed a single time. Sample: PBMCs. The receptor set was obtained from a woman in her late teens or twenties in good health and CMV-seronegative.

The CDR3 region is CASSFLRNTEAFF. The CDR3 nucleotides read TGTGCCAGCAGTTTCTTGAGGAACACTGAAGCTTTCTTT. This chain connects TRBV27 to TRBJ1-1; D is unresolved. Germline-derived CDR1 and CDR2 are MNHEY and SMNVEV (reference sequence). The CDR3 has 13 amino acids. V shed 3 bases and J shed 1 base, with 6 bases lying between them.

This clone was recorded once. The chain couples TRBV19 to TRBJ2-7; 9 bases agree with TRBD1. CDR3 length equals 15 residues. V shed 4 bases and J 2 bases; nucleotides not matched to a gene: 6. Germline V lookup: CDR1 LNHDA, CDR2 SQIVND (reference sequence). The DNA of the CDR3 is TGTGCCAGTAGTAGAGCCGGGACAGGGCCCTACGAGCAGTACTTC. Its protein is CASSRAGTGPYEQYF.

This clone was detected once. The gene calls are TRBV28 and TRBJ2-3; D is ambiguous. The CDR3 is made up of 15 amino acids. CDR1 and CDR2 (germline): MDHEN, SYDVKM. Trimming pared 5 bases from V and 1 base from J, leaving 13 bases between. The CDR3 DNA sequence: TGTGCCAGCAGTCCCGCTGTCGCGGGCACAGATACGCAGTATTTT. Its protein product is CASSPAVAGTDTQYF.

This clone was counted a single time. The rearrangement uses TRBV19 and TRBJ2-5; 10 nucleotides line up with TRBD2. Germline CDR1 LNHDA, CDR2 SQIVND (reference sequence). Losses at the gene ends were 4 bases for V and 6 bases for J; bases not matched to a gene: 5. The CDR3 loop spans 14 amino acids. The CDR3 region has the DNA TGTGCCAGTAGTACTAGCGGGAGTAAGCAGACCCAGTACTTC. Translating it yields CASSTSGSKQTQYF.

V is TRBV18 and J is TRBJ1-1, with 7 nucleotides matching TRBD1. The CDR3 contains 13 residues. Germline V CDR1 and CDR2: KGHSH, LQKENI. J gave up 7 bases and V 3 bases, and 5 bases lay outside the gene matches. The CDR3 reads CASSPARQGEAFF. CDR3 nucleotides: TGTGCCAGCTCACCCGCTCGACAGGGTGAAGCTTTCTTT.

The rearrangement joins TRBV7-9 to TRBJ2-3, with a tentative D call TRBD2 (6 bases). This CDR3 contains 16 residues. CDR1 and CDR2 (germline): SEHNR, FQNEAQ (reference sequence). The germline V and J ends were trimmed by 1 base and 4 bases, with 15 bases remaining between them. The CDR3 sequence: CASSLGSGESADTQYF. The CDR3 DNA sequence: TGTGCCAGCAGCTTAGGTTCGGGAGAATCGGCAGATACGCAGTATTTT.

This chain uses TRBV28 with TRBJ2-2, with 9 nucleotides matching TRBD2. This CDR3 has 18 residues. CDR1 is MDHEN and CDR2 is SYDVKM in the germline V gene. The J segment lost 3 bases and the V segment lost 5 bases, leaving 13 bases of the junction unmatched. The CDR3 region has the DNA TGTGCCAGCAGTCCTATTCCGACGGCGGGAGGGGACACCGGGGAGCTGTTTTTT. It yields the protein CASSPIPTAGGDTGELFF. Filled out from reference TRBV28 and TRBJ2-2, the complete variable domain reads DVKVTQSSRYLVKRTGEKVFLECVQDMDHENMFWYRQDPGLGLRLIYFSYDVKMKEKGDIPEGYSVSREKKERFSLILESASTNQTSMYLCASSPIPTAGGDTGELFFGEGSRLTVL.

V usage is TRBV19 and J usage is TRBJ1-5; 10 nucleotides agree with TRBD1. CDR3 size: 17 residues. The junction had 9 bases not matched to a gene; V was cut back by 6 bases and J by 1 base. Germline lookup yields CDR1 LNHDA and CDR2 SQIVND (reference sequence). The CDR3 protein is CASRSWDRGTSNQPQHF. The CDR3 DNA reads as TGTGCCAGTAGGTCATGGGACAGGGGTACGAGCAATCAGCCCCAGCATTTT.